This T cell receptor beta chain was captured in a study of CD8 T cells in ankylosing spondylitis. General study findings and limits: Characteristic, it appeared, of ankylosing spondylitis blood was a TCR beta motif of fewer than 10 highly homologous variants. Some of these motif variants have turned up before, in reports on reactive arthritis synovial fluid and blood. Disease-linked clones proved CD8+ and comparatively uncommon in peripheral blood. Within matched ankylosing spondylitis synovial fluid, disease-linked clones were reportedly significantly enriched.

The table lists this clonotype with a few counts. No antigen is known for it. As the method for making TCR beta libraries, quantitative 5'-RACE with molecular barcodes was used. One entry per CDR3 protein, called by TCRdb with MiXCR from the 5' RACE reads. The table has 400,000 to 450,000 distinct CDR3 sequences, roughly 18% seen once. The V gene's germline CDR1 is SNHLY and CDR2 FYNNEI. This CDR3 region has 14 residues. Trimming removed 6 bases from V and 1 base from J, with 11 bases in between. This TCR came from a male donor with ankylosing spondylitis. Sequenced sample: blood, either unsorted or a sorted T cell fraction (not recorded which). This rearrangement joins TRBV2 to TRBJ2-3; tentatively, D is TRBD1 or TRBD2 (5 bases each). CDR3 coding DNA: TGTGCCAGCAGAGAGCGAGGGGGCACAGATACGCAGTATTTT. This gives the protein CASRERGGTDTQYF.